The 29 T cell receptor beta chains below all came from one sample that was sequenced in a study of cytomegalovirus exposure and HLA in healthy donors (dated by TCRdb to the late 2010s). The library was produced with the immunoSEQ multiplex PCR assay. The clones in this table, taken by TCRdb from immuneACCESS, are in-frame only. Not every clone is retained; where verified, under half of the shortfall comes from an unresolved V gene, and the cause of the rest is unknown. Across this sample there are around 200,000 clones, with just over 85% seen only once. The ten largest clones take up around 3% of the sample. The sample taken for sequencing was PBMCs. Receptor source: a woman aged 18-30 years in good health and CMV-seronegative.

This clone was detected only once. The V call is TRBV5-6, the J call TRBJ2-7, with a possible D match to TRBD1 (5 bases). Deletions cut 0 bases from V and 3 bases from J, with 10 bases between. Germline CDR1 is SGHDT and CDR2 is YYEEEE. The CDR3 runs 14 residues. This CDR3 is CASSLVTTVYEQYF. The DNA of the CDR3 is TGTGCCAGCAGCTTGGTGACGACAGTCTACGAGCAGTACTTC.

V gene TRBV6-6 combines with J gene TRBJ2-7, with D tentatively TRBD1 (6 bases). Trimming cost V 6 bases and J 2 bases, with 11 bases left between them. The CDR3 sequence is 13 residues long. Germline CDR1 is MNHNY and CDR2 is SVGAGI (reference sequence). The CDR3 DNA reads as TGTGCCAGCAGAGGGACATCCCCCTACGAGCAGTACTTC. It specifies CASRGTSPYEQYF.

About this clone itself: The junction does not match germline at one end; this may be a read error. CDR3 loop: CSVEGQSYEQYF. In DNA, the CDR3 is TGCAGCGTCGAAGGGCAGTCCTACGAGCAGTACTTC. The chain recombines TRBV29-1 with TRBJ2-7; D gene uncertain. The CDR3 loop spans 12 amino acids. Germline loops: CDR1 SQVTM, CDR2 ANQGSEA.

This clone was found once. The V and J genes are TRBV15 and TRBJ2-2; TRBD1 aligns across 7 bases. CDR1 and CDR2 (germline): LNHNV, YYDKDF (reference sequence). CDR3 size: 17 residues. Trimming cost V 3 bases and J 3 bases; bases outside gene matches: 10. CDR3 protein: CATSSIEQGYYTGELFF. In DNA, the CDR3 is TGTGCCACCAGCAGTATTGAACAGGGGTATTACACCGGGGAGCTGTTTTTT.

The genes are TRBV7-3 and TRBJ2-2; 7 bases are shared with TRBD1. CDR1 and CDR2 from the germline V gene are SGHTA and FQGTGA. The CDR3 sequence is 17 residues long. V lost 4 bases and J lost 1; bases outside the gene matches: 9. The CDR3 reads CASSSDREGGNTGELFF. Here the CDR3 DNA reads TGTGCCAGCAGCTCCGACAGGGAAGGCGGGAACACCGGGGAGCTGTTTTTT.

This clone was seen a few times. The chain carries TRBV2 and TRBJ2-2; D remains unclear. This CDR3 comprises 13 residues. Germline CDR1 SNHLY, CDR2 FYNNEI. Trimming shortened V by 4 bases and J by 6 bases, and 9 bases separated the two germline ends. DNA of the CDR3: TGTGCCAGCAGTGTAGAATTCGCCGGGGAGCTGTTTTTT. The encoded protein is CASSVEFAGELFF.

This chain uses TRBV9 with TRBJ2-1, with D hard to call. CDR3 length: 17 amino acids. V was cut by 4 bases and J by 0 bases, with 17 bases left in between. CDR1 is SGDLS, CDR2 YYNGEE, per germline. CDR3 nucleotides: TGTGCCAGCAGCTCGCACGCTAGTGGCAGCTCCTACAATGAGCAGTTCTTC. Its translation: CASSSHASGSSYNEQFF.

The chain links TRBV7-8 to TRBJ2-5, with TRBD1 identical over 8 bases. The CDR3 has 15 residues. Germline V CDR1 and CDR2: SGHVS, FQNEAQ. With 10 bases clipped from V and 4 bases from J, the junction kept 14 bases outside the gene matches. The CDR3, as DNA: TGTGCCACTAGTAAAATTTCAGGGGGCCGAGAGACCCAGTACTTC. As protein: CATSKISGGRETQYF. The whole variable domain, remainder taken from reference TRBV7-8 and TRBJ2-5, is GAGVSQSPRYKVAKRGQDVALRCDPISGHVSLFWYQQALGQGPEFLTYFQNEAQLDKSGLPSDRFFAERPEGSVSTLKIQRTQQEDSAVYLCATSKISGGRETQYFGPGTRLLVL.

The chain joins TRBV7-6 to TRBJ2-1; 9 bases map to TRBD2. CDR3 size: 16 residues. CDR1 and CDR2 from the germline V gene are SGHVS and FNYEAQ. The ends lost 3 bases at V and 8 bases at J; junction bases unmatched: 11. The CDR3 bases are TGTGCCAGCAGCTTGCCGACTAGCGGTACTCTTGATGAGCAGTTCTTC. The encoded protein is CASSLPTSGTLDEQFF.

The chain uses TRBV5-6 and TRBJ1-1; D may be TRBD1 (6 bases). Germline lookup yields CDR1 SGHDT and CDR2 YYEEEE. The CDR3 loop spans 13 amino acids. V dropped 4 bases and J dropped 6 bases, with 13 bases sitting between them. CDR3 residues: CASSPQGLAEAFF. The CDR3 nucleotides are TGTGCCAGCAGCCCTCAGGGGTTGGCTGAAGCTTTCTTT. The whole variable domain, remainder taken from reference TRBV5-6 and TRBJ1-1, is DAGVTQSPTHLIKTRGQQVTLRCSPKSGHDTVSWYQQALGQGPQFIFQYYEEEERQRGNFPDRFSGHQFPNYSSELNVNALLLGDSALYLCASSPQGLAEAFFGQGTRLTVV.

This chain links TRBV5-4 with TRBJ1-1; 8 bases match TRBD1. This CDR3 has 14 amino acids. Germline CDR1 is SGHNT and CDR2 is YYREEE (reference sequence). With 5 bases clipped from V and 1 base from J, the junction kept 4 bases outside the gene matches. This chain's CDR3 is CASSSGQGNTEAFF. DNA for the CDR3: TGTGCCAGCAGTTCCGGACAGGGGAACACTGAAGCTTTCTTT.

This clone was seen a single time. V and J are TRBV2 and TRBJ1-1; 7 bases are shared with TRBD1. V was pared by 3 bases and J by 3 bases, with 13 bases of the junction left unmatched. The length of the CDR3 is 17 residues. The germline CDR1 and CDR2 sequences are SNHLY and FYNNEI. The CDR3 bases are TGTGCCAGCAGTGATGGGGGGTCGACAGGGATGCACACTGAAGCTTTCTTT. Amino acid sequence: CASSDGGSTGMHTEAFF. The entire variable domain, with the rest obtained from reference TRBV2 and TRBJ1-1, is as follows: EPEVTQTPSHQVTQMGQEVILRCVPISNHLYFYWYRQILGQKVEFLVSFYNNEISEKSEIFDDQFSVERPDGSNFTLKIRSTKLEDSAMYFCASSDGGSTGMHTEAFFGQGTRLTVV.

V and J are TRBV5-4 and TRBJ2-5; TRBD1 matches at 7 bases. The CDR3 spans 15 residues. With V trimmed by 5 bases and J by 2 bases, 9 bases remained unmatched. Germline loops: CDR1 SGHNT, CDR2 YYREEE (reference sequence). CDR3 loop: CASSRPGGTQETQYF. DNA of the CDR3: TGTGCCAGCAGTCGTCCAGGGGGTACTCAAGAGACCCAGTACTTC.

The V gene is TRBV7-9, the J gene TRBJ2-5; 10 nucleotides agree with TRBD2. This CDR3 comprises 15 residues. V lost 1 base, J lost 4 bases, and 3 bases stayed unmatched. Germline V gene sequence: CDR1 SEHNR, CDR2 FQNEAQ (reference sequence). CDR3 sequence reads: CASSLESGRGETQYF. The CDR3 nucleotides are TGTGCCAGCAGCTTAGAGAGCGGGAGGGGAGAGACCCAGTACTTC.

V and J are TRBV6-1 and TRBJ2-7; 8 nucleotides match TRBD1. The V and J ends lost 6 bases and 4 bases, in that order; junction bases with no gene match: 8. The CDR3 consists of 14 residues. The germline V gene encodes CDR1 MNHNS and CDR2 SASEGT. The CDR3 DNA is TGTGCCAGCAGCAGACAGGGGAATCCTTACGAGCAGTACTTC. Amino acids: CASSRQGNPYEQYF.

This chain joins TRBV6-5 and TRBJ2-7; TRBD1 matches at 8 bases. There are 11 residues in the CDR3. The germline V gene has CDR1 MNHEY and CDR2 SVGAGI. The V gene end was trimmed by 5 bases and the J gene end by 6 bases; junction bases not matched to a gene: 0. CDR3 residues: CASSTGGEQYF. CDR3 sequence (DNA): TGTGCCAGCAGTACAGGGGGCGAGCAGTACTTC.

V gene TRBV5-1 combines with J gene TRBJ2-3; D might be TRBD1 (6 bases). The CDR3 consists of 15 residues. Trimming stripped 0 bases from V and 4 bases from J, with 12 bases between. Germline-derived CDR1 and CDR2 are SGHRS and YFSETQ. CDR3 in amino acids: CASSLAGHSADTQYF. CDR3 bases: TGCGCCAGCAGCTTGGCGGGACATTCGGCAGATACGCAGTATTTT.

The chain uses TRBV14 and TRBJ2-3, with TRBD2 as a possible D gene (6 bases). Germline V gene lookup returns CDR1 SGHDN and CDR2 FVKESK. This CDR3 spans 14 amino acids. The V and J ends lost 0 bases and 6 bases respectively, with 10 bases between them. CDR3 nucleotide sequence: TGTGCCAGCAGCCAAGAGGCGGGGTTTGATACGCAGTATTTT. Its translation: CASSQEAGFDTQYF.

The chain has TRBV27 and TRBJ1-2; TRBD1 is a possible D gene (6 bases). V dropped 3 bases and J dropped 8 bases, with 19 bases sitting between them. The CDR3 has 15 amino acids. CDR1 and CDR2 (germline): MNHEY, SMNVEV (reference sequence). The CDR3 DNA sequence: TGTGCCAGCAGTTTGGACACAACAGGGATTGGAGGCTACACCTTC. Translated, it gives CASSLDTTGIGGYTF.

The chain employs TRBV7-2 and TRBJ2-3, with D hard to call. CDR1 is SGHTA, CDR2 FQGNSA, per germline. V lost 1 base and J 2 bases, leaving 13 bases between the germline ends. The CDR3 is 16 amino acids. The CDR3 loop is CASSLGALPHTDTQYF. The CDR3 DNA reads as TGTGCCAGCAGCTTAGGTGCACTACCGCACACAGATACGCAGTATTTT.

J is TRBJ1-5 and V is TRBV19; the match to TRBD1 covers 9 bases. This CDR3 is built from 15 residues. The J segment lost 6 bases and the V segment lost 5 bases, leaving 8 bases of the junction unmatched. Per the germline V gene, CDR1 is LNHDA and CDR2 is SQIVND (reference sequence). The CDR3, as DNA: TGTGCCAGTAGTCCAGGGACAGGGTCGAGTCAGCCCCAGCATTTT. Amino acids: CASSPGTGSSQPQHF.

The gene calls are TRBV27 and TRBJ2-7; D is unclear. The V and J ends lost 5 bases and 0 bases respectively, with 8 bases between them. The germline gives CDR1 MNHEY, CDR2 SMNVEV (reference sequence). The CDR3 spans 13 residues. The CDR3 nucleotides read TGTGCCAGCAGTCCTTTGCGCTCCTACGAGCAGTACTTC. It encodes CASSPLRSYEQYF.

The chain carries TRBV13 and TRBJ2-1, with D maybe TRBD2 (6 bases). The V end was cut by 2 bases, the J end by 9 bases, with 20 bases between. The CDR3 totals 16 residues. Germline V gives CDR1 PRHDT, CDR2 FYEKMQ (reference sequence). CDR3 region: CASSLKVSRGGAEQFF. DNA of the CDR3: TGTGCCAGCAGCTTAAAAGTCTCGCGGGGAGGAGCTGAGCAGTTCTTC.

The chain is built from TRBV19 and TRBJ2-7, with TRBD2 matching over 9 bases. Germline V gene sequence: CDR1 LNHDA, CDR2 SQIVND (reference sequence). V was pared by 5 bases and J by 6 bases, with 8 bases of the junction left unmatched. This CDR3 is built from 14 residues. The CDR3 sequence: CASSGPSGNVEQYF. In DNA, the CDR3 is TGTGCCAGTAGTGGACCTAGCGGGAACGTCGAGCAGTACTTC.

The genes are TRBV29-1 and TRBJ1-2; no firm D call. The ends were cut back, 6 bases at V and 0 bases at J, with 17 bases in the middle. The CDR3 consists of 15 residues. CDR1 is SQVTM, CDR2 ANQGSEA, per germline. CDR3 in amino acids: CSVVALGSTNYGYTF. In nucleotides, the CDR3 is TGCAGCGTCGTAGCCCTAGGCAGCACTAACTATGGCTACACCTTC.

This rearrangement joins TRBV11-2 to TRBJ1-1; D gene uncertain. This CDR3 region has 16 residues. V was clipped by 2 bases and J by 2 bases, with 15 bases between them. CDR1 is SGHAT and CDR2 is FQNNGV in the germline V gene. The CDR3 sequence is CASSLRAVASNTEAFF. The CDR3 nucleotides read TGTGCCAGCAGCTTAAGGGCGGTAGCGAGCAACACTGAAGCTTTCTTT.

V and J are TRBV5-1 and TRBJ2-1, with TRBD2 matching over 10 bases. Germline lookup yields CDR1 SGHRS and CDR2 YFSETQ. This CDR3 region has 17 residues. V shed 0 bases, J shed 8 bases, and the junction held 11 bases outside the gene matches. The CDR3 spells CASSLGARPSGSDEQFF. The CDR3 DNA reads TGCGCCAGCAGCTTGGGGGCGCGTCCTAGCGGGAGCGATGAGCAGTTCTTC.

In its sample, this clone was seen once. The V and J genes are TRBV7-9 and TRBJ1-1; 9 bases fit TRBD1. The CDR3 runs to 16 residues. Germline trimming cut 6 bases from V and 1 base from J; bases unmatched to any gene: 9. CDR1 and CDR2 from the germline V gene are SEHNR and FQNEAQ (reference sequence). DNA of the CDR3: TGTGCCAGCAGTCCTACAGGGGGCAGGGCGAACACTGAAGCTTTCTTT. Protein: CASSPTGGRANTEAFF.

The chain combines TRBV14 with TRBJ1-2, with TRBD1 matching over 9 bases. The V and J ends lost 0 bases and 8 bases, in that order; junction bases with no gene match: 19. The CDR3 consists of 19 residues. Germline lookup yields CDR1 SGHDN and CDR2 FVKESK. Here the CDR3 DNA reads TGTGCCAGCAGCCAAGAGCCCTCCCGTTTGGACAGGGGTCGAGAGGGCTACACCTTC. It is translated as CASSQEPSRLDRGREGYTF.